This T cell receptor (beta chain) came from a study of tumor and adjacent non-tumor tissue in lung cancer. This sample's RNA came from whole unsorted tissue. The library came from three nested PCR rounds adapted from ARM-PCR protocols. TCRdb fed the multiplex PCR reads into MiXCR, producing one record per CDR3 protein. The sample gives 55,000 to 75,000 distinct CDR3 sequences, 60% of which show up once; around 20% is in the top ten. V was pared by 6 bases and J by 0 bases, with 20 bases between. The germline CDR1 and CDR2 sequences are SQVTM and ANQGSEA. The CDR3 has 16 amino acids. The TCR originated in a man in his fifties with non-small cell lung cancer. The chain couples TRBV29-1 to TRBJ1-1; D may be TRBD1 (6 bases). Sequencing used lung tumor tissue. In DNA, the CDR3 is TGCAGCGTACAGGGATTCAATCTGCCGATGAACACTGAAGCTTTCTTT. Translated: CSVQGFNLPMNTEAFF.